The entry below gives a single T cell receptor beta chain sequence along with its context. These data belong to a study of blood T cell repertoires in COVID-19. Whole-study context: The samples span acute and convalescent COVID-19 from the United States, Italy and Spain. T cells, B-cell-depleted T cells, or PBMCs provided the cDNA or gDNA that served as material.

Per the original methods: Reference gene primer amplification gave estimated nucleated cell counts. Assay used: immunoSEQ multiplex PCR; TCRdb lists only in-frame clones, some missing. V and J calls and clone size are given by that table; D and trimming were obtained from the DNA. Of around 80,000 clones detected, around 80% appear once; the ten largest clones hold about 29%. The CDR3 has 15 amino acids. Germline CDR1 is LNHNV and CDR2 is YYDKDF (reference sequence). Germline trimming cut 1 base from V and 3 bases from J; bases unmatched to any gene: 5. The sequencing sample was made of peripheral blood. This TCR came from a woman of 80 years or more with acute or convalescent COVID-19. The genes are TRBV15 and TRBJ2-7; the match to TRBD1 covers 8 bases. The CDR3 DNA reads TGTGCCACCAGCAGAGCCGGGACAGGAGTCTACGAGCAGTACTTC. Encoded protein: CATSRAGTGVYEQYF. Based on the CDR3 plus reference TRBV15 and TRBJ2-7, the full variable domain is DAMVIQNPRYQVTQFGKPVTLSCSQTLNHNVMYWYQQKSSQAPKLLFHYYDKDFNNEADTPDNFQSRRPNTSFCFLDIRSPGLGDTAMYLCATSRAGTGVYEQYFGPGTRLTVT.